This T cell receptor beta chain was sequenced during a study of blood T cell repertoires in COVID-19. About the study: The United States, Italy and Spain were the sources of the acute and convalescent COVID-19 samples. Nucleic acid was either cDNA or gDNA, and it came from T cells, B-cell-depleted T cells, or PBMCs.

In the original processing: Reference gene primers were amplified, and this amplification served to estimate nucleated cell counts. Libraries were prepared by immunoSEQ multiplex PCR; TCRdb keeps only in-frame clonotypes and omits some of them. The V and J calls and clone size come from that table; D and trimming were worked out from the DNA. Of more than 400,000 clones listed, about 85% are singletons. The sample holds a few counts of this clone. CDR1 is LNHDA, CDR2 SQIVND, per germline (reference sequence). V was trimmed by 0 bases and J by 2 bases, leaving 7 bases between them. There are 14 residues in the CDR3.

J is TRBJ1-1 and V is TRBV19; D gene ambiguous. Input material: PBMCs or T cells enriched from blood (not recorded which). The TCR sequence derives from a woman aged 18-29 years who had recovered from COVID-19. Here the CDR3 reads CASSIERANTEAFF. The CDR3 DNA reads TGTGCCAGTAGTATAGAGAGGGCCAACACTGAAGCTTTCTTT.